The 18 T cell receptor beta chains presented below share a single source sample, sequenced in a study of shared clonotypes between healthy human individuals. TCRdb's table, derived via immunoSEQ multiplex PCR, lists solely in-frame clones and lacks some. The data contain 1,500,000 or so clones, roughly 95% of them singletons. Sequences were obtained from naive CD4+ T cells sorted from blood. As for subset: CD45RA+ positively selected. These receptors were collected from a man under 40 in good health.

The V and J genes are TRBV10-3 and TRBJ2-7; TRBD2 aligns across 9 bases. With V trimmed by 6 bases and J by 5 bases, 8 bases remained unmatched. Looked up from germline, CDR1 is ENHRY and CDR2 is SYGVKD. The CDR3 is 14 amino acids. This chain's CDR3 is CAIRIAGATNEQYF. As DNA, the CDR3 is TGTGCCATCAGAATAGCGGGAGCTACCAACGAGCAGTACTTC.

This rearrangement joins TRBV27 to TRBJ1-1, with 8 bases lining up with TRBD1. CDR3 length: 15 residues. Germline loops: CDR1 MNHEY, CDR2 SMNVEV (reference sequence). J gave up 3 bases and V 6 bases, and 9 bases lay outside the gene matches. CDR3 DNA sequence: TGTGCCAGCAGCTTTTCGACAGGGGTGGACACTGAAGCTTTCTTT. This encodes CASSFSTGVDTEAFF.

The chain is built from TRBV5-1 and TRBJ2-5, with D hard to call. Germline V gene data show CDR1 as SGHRS and CDR2 as YFSETQ. The CDR3 has 15 amino acids. V was pared by 0 bases and J by 1 base, with 10 bases between. DNA of the CDR3: TGCGCCAGCAGCTTGGCCCTTACAATCCAAGAGACCCAGTACTTC. This translates into CASSLALTIQETQYF.

The chain carries TRBV6-1 and TRBJ2-7; 7 bases are shared with TRBD1. Germline CDR1 and CDR2: MNHNS and SASEGT. V was clipped by 6 bases and J by 1 base; unmatched bases: 6. This CDR3 region has 14 residues. The DNA of the CDR3 is TGTGCCAGCAGACGGACAGGCTCATCCTACGAGCAGTACTTC. Amino acid sequence: CASRRTGSSYEQYF.

A single count supports this clone. This chain links TRBV7-2 with TRBJ2-2; 7 bases line up with TRBD2. With 1 base clipped from V and 6 bases from J, the junction kept 14 bases outside the gene matches. The CDR3 is 18 amino acids. Germline-derived CDR1 and CDR2 are SGHTA and FQGNSA. CDR3 DNA: TGTGCCAGCAGCTTAGTGTTTCTTTTGGGACTACCCGCCGGGGAGCTGTTTTTT. This sequence encodes CASSLVFLLGLPAGELFF.

This rearrangement joins TRBV11-2 to TRBJ2-2, with TRBD2 matching over 13 bases. J was trimmed by 2 bases and V by 7 bases; bases with no gene match: 10. The CDR3 length is 18 residues. Germline assignment: CDR1 SGHAT and CDR2 FQNNGV. The CDR3 DNA sequence: TGTGCCAGCACCACAAAAGGGACTAGCGGGATTAACACCGGGGAGCTGTTTTTT. This sequence encodes CASTTKGTSGINTGELFF. Looking up the rest from reference TRBV11-2 and TRBJ2-2 gives the full variable domain: EAGVAQSPRYKIIEKRQSVAFWCNPISGHATLYWYQQILGQGPKLLIQFQNNGVVDDSQLPKDRFSAERLKGVDSTLKIQPAKLEDSAVYLCASTTKGTSGINTGELFFGEGSRLTVL.

V usage is TRBV28 and J usage is TRBJ2-7, with D tentatively TRBD1 or TRBD2 (6 bases each). Trimming left V 1 base short and J 0 bases short, with 13 bases between. From germline, CDR1 is MDHEN and CDR2 SYDVKM. This CDR3 region has 16 residues. The CDR3 loop reads CASSLYEGGTSYEQYF. The CDR3, as DNA: TGTGCCAGCAGTTTATACGAGGGGGGCACCTCCTACGAGCAGTACTTC.

The J gene is TRBJ2-1, the V gene TRBV5-4; D may be TRBD2 (5 bases). The CDR3 covers 16 residues. V shed 0 bases and J shed 3 bases, with 13 bases lying between them. Germline assignment: CDR1 SGHNT and CDR2 YYREEE (reference sequence). The CDR3 coding sequence is TGTGCCAGCAGCTTGGCCTTCGAGCGGAACTACAATGAGCAGTTCTTC. It is translated as CASSLAFERNYNEQFF.

The V gene is TRBV27, the J gene TRBJ1-2; no reliable D call. The CDR3 spans 15 residues. The germline V gene encodes CDR1 MNHEY and CDR2 SMNVEV (reference sequence). V dropped 6 bases and J dropped 1 base, with 15 bases sitting between them. CDR3 bases: TGTGCCAGCAGCCCGACCTTCAGGAGTAACTATGGCTACACCTTC. Amino acid sequence: CASSPTFRSNYGYTF.

This chain links TRBV11-3 with TRBJ2-2; D is uncertain. The V end was cut by 2 bases, the J end by 0 bases, with 10 bases between. Germline loops: CDR1 SGHNT, CDR2 YENEEA. The CDR3 consists of 16 residues. CDR3 nucleotides: TGTGCCAGCAGCTTACGCTTACCTTCGAACACCGGGGAGCTGTTTTTT. Translation: CASSLRLPSNTGELFF.

The rearrangement joins TRBV19 to TRBJ1-2, with D possibly being TRBD1 (5 bases). Germline CDR1 reads LNHDA; CDR2 reads SQIVND (reference sequence). The CDR3 length is 16 residues. V gave up 7 bases and J gave up 2 bases, with 20 bases separating them. This CDR3 reads CASTESRGRVNYGYTF. CDR3 coding DNA: TGTGCCAGTACCGAATCACGGGGCAGGGTCAACTATGGCTACACCTTC.

This clone was counted between two and nine times. V gene TRBV27 combines with J gene TRBJ1-2; D unclear. V was shortened by 5 bases and J by 4 bases, with 11 bases between the two germline ends. Per the germline V gene, CDR1 is MNHEY and CDR2 is SMNVEV (reference sequence). The CDR3 is 13 amino acids. CDR3 amino acids: CASSPTGRYGYTF. The DNA for the CDR3 is TGTGCCAGCAGTCCTACGGGCCGCTATGGCTACACCTTC.

The gene calls are TRBV5-4 and TRBJ2-2; D not resolved. Germline CDR1 SGHNT, CDR2 YYREEE (reference sequence). The CDR3 runs to 15 residues. Trimming pared 4 bases from V and 4 bases from J, leaving 14 bases between. CDR3 protein: CASSTPGELTGELFF. DNA for the CDR3: TGTGCCAGCAGCACCCCAGGCGAGCTCACCGGGGAGCTGTTTTTT.

This clone was counted once. The chain uses TRBV2 and TRBJ2-7; 14 positions match TRBD2. The CDR3 contains 15 residues. The junction had 5 bases not matched to a gene; V was cut back by 6 bases and J by 4 bases. Germline V CDR1 and CDR2: SNHLY, FYNNEI. The chain's CDR3 is CASRLGLAGAYEQYF. The CDR3 DNA follows: TGTGCCAGCAGATTGGGACTAGCGGGAGCATACGAGCAGTACTTC.

This sequence joins TRBV6-1 and TRBJ2-3, with 7 bases fitting TRBD1. With V trimmed by 4 bases and J by 6 bases, 4 bases remained unmatched. Looked up from germline, CDR1 is MNHNS and CDR2 is SASEGT. This CDR3 has 13 amino acids. Here the CDR3 reads CASSGQGGDTQYF. The CDR3 coding sequence is TGTGCCAGCAGTGGACAGGGTGGCGATACGCAGTATTTT.

This chain uses TRBV7-6 with TRBJ2-3; D is tentatively TRBD1 or TRBD2 (5 bases each). V lost 0 bases to trimming and J lost 7 bases, with 11 bases between them. Germline V gene lookup returns CDR1 SGHVS and CDR2 FNYEAQ. CDR3 length: 14 amino acids. The CDR3 loop is CASSLAARGHTQYF. CDR3 in DNA: TGTGCCAGCAGCTTAGCGGCGAGGGGTCATACGCAGTATTTT.

This chain uses TRBV11-2 with TRBJ2-1; D is possibly TRBD1 (5 bases). There are 14 residues in the CDR3. Germline V CDR1 and CDR2: SGHAT, FQNNGV. V lost 1 base, J lost 7 bases, and 11 bases lay in between. In DNA form, the CDR3 reads TGTGCCAGCAGCTTAGGGACCCACAGGAATGAGCAGTTCTTC. It yields the protein CASSLGTHRNEQFF.

V gene TRBV29-1 combines with J gene TRBJ2-5; D is ambiguous. The CDR3 length is 12 residues. Germline-derived CDR1 and CDR2 are SQVTM and ANQGSEA. V was cut by 2 bases and J by 5 bases, with 9 bases left in between. The CDR3 sequence: CSVEPGGETQYF. The DNA for the CDR3 is TGCAGCGTTGAACCCGGTGGGGAGACCCAGTACTTC.